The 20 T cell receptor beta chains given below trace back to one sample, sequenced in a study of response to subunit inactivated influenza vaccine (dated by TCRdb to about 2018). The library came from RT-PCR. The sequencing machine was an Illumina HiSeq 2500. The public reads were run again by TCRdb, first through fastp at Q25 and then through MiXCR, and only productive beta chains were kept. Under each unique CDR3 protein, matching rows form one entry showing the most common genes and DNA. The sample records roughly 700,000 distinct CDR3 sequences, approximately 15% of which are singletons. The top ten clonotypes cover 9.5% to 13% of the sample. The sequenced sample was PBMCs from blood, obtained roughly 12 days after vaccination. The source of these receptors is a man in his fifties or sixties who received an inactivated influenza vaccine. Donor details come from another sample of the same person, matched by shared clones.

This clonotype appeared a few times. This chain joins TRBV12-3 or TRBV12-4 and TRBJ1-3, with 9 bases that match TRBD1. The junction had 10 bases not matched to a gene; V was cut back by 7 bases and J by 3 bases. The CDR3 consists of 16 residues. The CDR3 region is CASTITRGQGGNTIYF. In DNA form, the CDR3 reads TGTGCCAGCACAATTACCCGGGGACAGGGTGGAAACACCATATATTTT.

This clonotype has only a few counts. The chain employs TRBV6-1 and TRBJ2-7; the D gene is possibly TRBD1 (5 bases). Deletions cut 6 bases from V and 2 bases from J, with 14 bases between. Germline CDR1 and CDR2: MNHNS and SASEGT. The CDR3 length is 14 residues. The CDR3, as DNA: TGTGCCAGCAGAGTAGGGGCAGGCCCCTACGAGCAGTACTTC. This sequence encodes CASRVGAGPYEQYF.

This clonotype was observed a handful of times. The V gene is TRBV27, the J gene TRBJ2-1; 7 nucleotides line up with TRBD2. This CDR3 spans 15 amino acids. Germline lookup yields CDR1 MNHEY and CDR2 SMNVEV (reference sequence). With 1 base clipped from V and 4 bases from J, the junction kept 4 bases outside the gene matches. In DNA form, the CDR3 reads TGTGCCAGCAGTTTATGGGGGAGGGATTACAATGAGCAGTTCTTC. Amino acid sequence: CASSLWGRDYNEQFF.

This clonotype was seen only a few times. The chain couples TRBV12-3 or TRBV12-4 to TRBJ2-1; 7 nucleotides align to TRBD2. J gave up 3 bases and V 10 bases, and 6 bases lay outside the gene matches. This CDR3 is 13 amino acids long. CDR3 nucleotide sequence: TGTGCCACCAGCGGGGTTAGCTACAATGAGCAGTTCTTC. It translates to CATSGVSYNEQFF.

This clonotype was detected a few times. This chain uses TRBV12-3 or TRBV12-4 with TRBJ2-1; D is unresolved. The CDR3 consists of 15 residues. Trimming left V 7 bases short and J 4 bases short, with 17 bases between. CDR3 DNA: TGTGCCAGCATTAATACGGGTACCTCTTACAATGAGCAGTTCTTC. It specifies CASINTGTSYNEQFF.

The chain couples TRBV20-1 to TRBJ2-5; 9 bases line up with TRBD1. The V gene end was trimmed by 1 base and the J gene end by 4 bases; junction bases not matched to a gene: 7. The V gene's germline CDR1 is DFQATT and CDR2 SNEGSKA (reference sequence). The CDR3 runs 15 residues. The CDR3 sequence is CSARGPGQGSETQYF. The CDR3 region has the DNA TGCAGTGCTAGAGGCCCGGGACAGGGTTCAGAGACCCAGTACTTC.

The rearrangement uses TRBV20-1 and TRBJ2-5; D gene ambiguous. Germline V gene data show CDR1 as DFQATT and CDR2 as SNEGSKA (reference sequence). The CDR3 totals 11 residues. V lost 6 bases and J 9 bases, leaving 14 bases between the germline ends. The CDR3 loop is CSAPVVEAQYF. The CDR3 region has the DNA TGCAGTGCCCCGGTGGTGGAAGCCCAGTACTTC.

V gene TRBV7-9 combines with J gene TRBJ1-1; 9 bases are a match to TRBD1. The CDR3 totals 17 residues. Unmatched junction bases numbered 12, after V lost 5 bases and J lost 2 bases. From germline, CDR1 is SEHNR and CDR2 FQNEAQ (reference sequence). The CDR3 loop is CASSPYTGGGRNTEAFF. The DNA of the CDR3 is TGTGCCAGCAGCCCATATACAGGGGGCGGACGTAACACTGAAGCTTTCTTT.

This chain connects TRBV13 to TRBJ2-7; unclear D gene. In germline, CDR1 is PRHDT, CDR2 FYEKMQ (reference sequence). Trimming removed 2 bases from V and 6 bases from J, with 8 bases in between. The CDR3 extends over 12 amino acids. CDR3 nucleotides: TGTGCCAGCAGCTTAAGGGCATCCGAGCAGTACTTC. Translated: CASSLRASEQYF.

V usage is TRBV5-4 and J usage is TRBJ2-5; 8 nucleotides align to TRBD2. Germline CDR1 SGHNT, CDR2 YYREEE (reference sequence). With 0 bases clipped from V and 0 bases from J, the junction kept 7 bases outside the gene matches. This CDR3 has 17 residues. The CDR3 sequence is CASSLGAGDLYQETQYF. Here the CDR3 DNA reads TGTGCCAGCAGCTTGGGAGCGGGGGACCTTTACCAAGAGACCCAGTACTTC.

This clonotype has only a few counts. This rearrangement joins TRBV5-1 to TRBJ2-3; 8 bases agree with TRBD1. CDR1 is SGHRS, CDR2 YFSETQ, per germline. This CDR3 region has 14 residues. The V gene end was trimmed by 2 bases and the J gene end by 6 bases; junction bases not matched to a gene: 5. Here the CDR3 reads CASSFQGALDTQYF. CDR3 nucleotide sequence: TGCGCCAGCAGCTTCCAGGGGGCCCTGGATACGCAGTATTTT.

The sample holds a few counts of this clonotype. The DNA of the CDR3 is TGTGCCAGCAGTGAGGACTACTACGAGCAGTACTTC. Encoded protein: CASSEDYYEQYF. The J gene is TRBJ2-7, the V gene TRBV25-1, with D possibly being TRBD2 (6 bases). CDR3 length: 12 amino acids. CDR1 MGHDK and CDR2 SYGVNS come from the germline V gene. Deletions cut 3 bases from V and 3 bases from J, with 6 bases between.

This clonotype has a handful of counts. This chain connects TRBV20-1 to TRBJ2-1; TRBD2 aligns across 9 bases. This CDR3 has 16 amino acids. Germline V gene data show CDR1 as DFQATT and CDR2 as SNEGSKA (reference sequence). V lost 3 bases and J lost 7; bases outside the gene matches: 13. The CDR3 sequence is CSASRLGGRASNEQFF. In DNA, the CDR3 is TGCAGTGCTAGTCGTTTGGGCGGGAGGGCCAGTAATGAGCAGTTCTTC.

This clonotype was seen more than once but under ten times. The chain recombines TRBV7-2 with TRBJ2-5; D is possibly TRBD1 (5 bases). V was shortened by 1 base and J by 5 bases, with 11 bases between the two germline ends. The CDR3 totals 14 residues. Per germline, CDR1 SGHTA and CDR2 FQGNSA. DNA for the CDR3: TGTGCCAGCAGCTTAGGGATGGGGCTGGAGACCCAGTACTTC. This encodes CASSLGMGLETQYF.

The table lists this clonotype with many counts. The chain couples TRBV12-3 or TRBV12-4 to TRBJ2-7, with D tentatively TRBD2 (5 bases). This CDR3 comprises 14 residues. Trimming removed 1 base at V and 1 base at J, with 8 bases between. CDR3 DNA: TGTGCCAGCAGTTTAGAACAGCGGTCCTACGAGCAGTACTTC. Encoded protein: CASSLEQRSYEQYF.

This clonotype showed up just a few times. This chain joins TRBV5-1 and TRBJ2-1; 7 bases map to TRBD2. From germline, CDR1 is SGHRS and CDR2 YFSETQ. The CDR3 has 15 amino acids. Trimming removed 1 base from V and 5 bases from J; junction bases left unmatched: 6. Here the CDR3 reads CASSLIGEGNNEQFF. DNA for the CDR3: TGCGCCAGCAGCTTGATCGGGGAGGGGAACAATGAGCAGTTCTTC.

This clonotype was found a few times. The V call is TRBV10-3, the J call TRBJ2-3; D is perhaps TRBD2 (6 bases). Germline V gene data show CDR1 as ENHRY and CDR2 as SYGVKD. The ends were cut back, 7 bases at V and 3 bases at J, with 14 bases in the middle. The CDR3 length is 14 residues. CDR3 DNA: TGTGCCATCAACCCCGAGGAGGGGACAGATACGCAGTATTTT. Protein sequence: CAINPEEGTDTQYF.

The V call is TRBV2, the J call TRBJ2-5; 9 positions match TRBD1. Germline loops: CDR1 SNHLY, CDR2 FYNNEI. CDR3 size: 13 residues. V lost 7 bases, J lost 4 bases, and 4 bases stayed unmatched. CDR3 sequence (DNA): TGTGCCAGCACCGGACAGGGGCGAGAGACCCAGTACTTC. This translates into CASTGQGRETQYF.

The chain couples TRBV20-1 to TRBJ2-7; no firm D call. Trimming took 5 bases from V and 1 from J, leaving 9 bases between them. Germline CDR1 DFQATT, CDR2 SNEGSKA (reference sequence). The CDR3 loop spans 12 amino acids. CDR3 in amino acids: CSASGPSYEQYF. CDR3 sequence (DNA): TGCAGTGCTTCGGGCCCATCCTACGAGCAGTACTTC.

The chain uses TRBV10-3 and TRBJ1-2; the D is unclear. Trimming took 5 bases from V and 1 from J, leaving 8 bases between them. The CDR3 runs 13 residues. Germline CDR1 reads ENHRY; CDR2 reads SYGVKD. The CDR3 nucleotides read TGTGCCATCAGTTCCTGGGGTAACTATGGCTACACCTTC. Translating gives CAISSWGNYGYTF.